This record covers a single T cell receptor (beta chain). What antigen it recognizes has not been identified. The data originate from a study of T cells expressing NK-cell markers (dated by TCRdb to between 2020 and 2021). A note on the overall study: In sorted CD3+CD56+NKG2C+, CD3+CD56+NKG2C- and CD3+CD56-NKG2C+ T-cell subsets from several donors, TCR beta-chain repertoires were profiled. The eight sequenced donors were randomly selected healthy volunteers, three men and five women. Sequencing of the libraries produced 2 x 150 bp reads on Illumina HiSeq 2000/2500, MiSeq or NextSeq. Seven of the eight sequenced donors were HCMV-seropositive and one was HCMV-seronegative.

To determine HCMV serostatus, a commercial ELISA kit was used to detect HCMV-specific IgG in serum. Ficoll density gradient centrifugation was used to isolate peripheral blood mononuclear cells from blood. Results and caveats for the whole study, not just this receptor: In five to seven donors, the dominant CD3+CD56+NKG2C+ clonotypes were among the top 10 CD8+ clonotypes and accounted for 1.0-7.0% of CD8+ T cells. It remained unclear whether the expanded NKG2C-expressing T cell clones were specific for HCMV antigens. Those dominant clonotypes were again the most abundant among CD3+CD56-NKG2C+ cells in four donors, at roughly 25-65%.

Taken from cysteine to phenylalanine, the CDR3 has 16 residues. No coding sequence is recorded. Reads for this sample came from an Illumina HiSeq 2000. TCR beta cDNA libraries were made by 5'RACE template switching that added a universal primer site and unique molecular identifiers. Priming for cDNA synthesis came from the TCR beta constant segment, and two successive PCR amplification steps followed. The authors' analysis ran thus. MIGEC was used to demultiplex reads and group the reads by UMI, and MiTCR was used to assemble and quantify clonotypes. Only TCR cDNA sequences supported by at least two reads were kept to exclude erroneous sequences. Downstream repertoire analysis used the tcR package, and clonotypes were matched across fractions by CDR3 nucleotide sequence plus V segment. VDJmatch was used to annotate antigen specificity against VDJdb, with one amino acid substitution allowed in CDR3. TCRdb reprocessed the reads, and each CDR3 protein sequence is entered once, without DNA. TCRdb's processing, not the authors', yielded these V and J calls. The sample table holds about 160,000 distinct CDR3 sequences. Around 18% of the sample is held by the ten biggest clonotypes.

The sequenced material came from blood T cells: a sorted CD56 or NKG2C T cell subset, CD4+ or CD8+ T cells, or bulk PBMC T cells (not recorded which). This TCR came from a woman between 18 and 75 years old in good health. The chain links TRBV12-3 or TRBV12-4 with TRBJ2-7; TCRdb outputs TRBD1, but without DNA this stays unchecked. The CDR3 is CASSLTPVSGTYEQYF.